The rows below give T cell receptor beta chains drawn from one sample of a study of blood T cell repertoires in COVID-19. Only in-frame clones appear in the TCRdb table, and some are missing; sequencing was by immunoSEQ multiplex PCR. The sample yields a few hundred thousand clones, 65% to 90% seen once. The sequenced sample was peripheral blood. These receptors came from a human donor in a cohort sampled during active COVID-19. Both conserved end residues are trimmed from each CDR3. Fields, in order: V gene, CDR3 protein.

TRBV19	ASGRDRAGNTIY
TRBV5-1	ASSSGQGNQPQH
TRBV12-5	ASGSGNTEAF
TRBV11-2	ASSPRTRGEKLF
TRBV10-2	ASSEWQGKNEKLF
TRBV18	ASSPRLSTEAF
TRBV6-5	ASRSVRDSYA
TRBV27	ASSLRDSGYGYT
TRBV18	ASSPAGTGDEQY
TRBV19	ASSDRGRTGELF
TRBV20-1	SAAPGTEQF
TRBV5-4	ASSPRDRGSGANVLT
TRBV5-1	ASSFTPELNRDGYT
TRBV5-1	ASSSGDSGNQPQH
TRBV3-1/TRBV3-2	ASSPGGQPQH
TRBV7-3	ASSLTPGKADTQY
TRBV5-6	ASSHSPSGGNYEQY